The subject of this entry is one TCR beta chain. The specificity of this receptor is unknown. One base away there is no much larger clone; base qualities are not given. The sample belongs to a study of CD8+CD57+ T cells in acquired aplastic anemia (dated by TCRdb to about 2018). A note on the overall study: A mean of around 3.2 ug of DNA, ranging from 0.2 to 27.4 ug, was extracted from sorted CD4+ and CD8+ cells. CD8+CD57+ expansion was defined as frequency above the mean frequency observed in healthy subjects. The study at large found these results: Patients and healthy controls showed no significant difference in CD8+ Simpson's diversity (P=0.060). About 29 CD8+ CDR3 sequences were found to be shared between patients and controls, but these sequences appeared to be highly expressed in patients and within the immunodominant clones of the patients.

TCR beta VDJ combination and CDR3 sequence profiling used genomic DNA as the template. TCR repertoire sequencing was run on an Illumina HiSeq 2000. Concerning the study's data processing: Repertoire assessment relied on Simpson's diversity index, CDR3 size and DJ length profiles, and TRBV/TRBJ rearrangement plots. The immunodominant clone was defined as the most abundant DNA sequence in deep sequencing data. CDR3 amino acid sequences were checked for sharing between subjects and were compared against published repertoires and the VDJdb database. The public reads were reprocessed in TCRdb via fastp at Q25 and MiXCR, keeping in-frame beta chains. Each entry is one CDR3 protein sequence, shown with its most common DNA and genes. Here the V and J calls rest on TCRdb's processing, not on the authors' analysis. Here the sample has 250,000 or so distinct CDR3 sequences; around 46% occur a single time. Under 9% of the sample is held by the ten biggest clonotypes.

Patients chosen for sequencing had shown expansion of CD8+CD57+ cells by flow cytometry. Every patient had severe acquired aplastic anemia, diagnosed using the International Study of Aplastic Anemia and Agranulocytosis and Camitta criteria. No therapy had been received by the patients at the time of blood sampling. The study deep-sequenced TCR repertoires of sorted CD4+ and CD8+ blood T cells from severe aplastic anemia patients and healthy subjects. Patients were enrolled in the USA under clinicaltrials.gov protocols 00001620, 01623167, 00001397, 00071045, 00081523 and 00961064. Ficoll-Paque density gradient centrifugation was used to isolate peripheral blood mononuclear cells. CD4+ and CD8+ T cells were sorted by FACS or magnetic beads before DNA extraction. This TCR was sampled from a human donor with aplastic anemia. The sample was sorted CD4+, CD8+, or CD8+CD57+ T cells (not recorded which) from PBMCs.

The CDR3 is CASSRQGLNYGYTF. Here is the DNA: TGTGCCAGCAGCCGACAGGGCCTGAACTATGGCTACACCTTC. The chain uses TRBV7-9 and TRBJ1-2, with 7 bases in between that match TRBD1. V is trimmed back by 5 bases and J by 2 bases, and the junction contains 5 bases that no gene match accounts for. The CDR3 has 14 amino acids, counting the end cysteine and phenylalanine. The read is trimmed to its CDR3 DNA, 42 bases read in frame from base 1. In the germline V gene (reference sequence), CDR1 corresponds to SEHNR and CDR2 to FQNEAQ. The CDR3 plus the reference TRBV7-9 and TRBJ1-2 genes for the other parts give the full variable domain: DTGVSQNPRHKITKRGQNVTFRCDPISEHNRLYWYRQTLGQGPEFLTYFQNEAQLEKSRLLSDRFSAERPKGSFSTLEIQRTEQGDSAMYLCASSRQGLNYGYTFGSGTRLTVV.